This T cell receptor (beta chain) comes out of a study of cytomegalovirus exposure and HLA in healthy donors. Primers: 60 Vbeta forward and 13 Jbeta reverse. Libraries were prepared by immunoSEQ multiplex PCR; TCRdb keeps only in-frame clonotypes and omits some of them. Here the sample spans some 30,000 clones, about 79% being singletons. This CDR3 is 13 amino acids long. Germline V CDR1 and CDR2: SQVTM, ANQGSEA. The ends lost 8 bases at V and 4 bases at J; junction bases unmatched: 7. This chain links TRBV29-1 with TRBJ2-7; TRBD1 matches 11 bases. Sequencing was carried out using PBMCs. This TCR came from a woman younger than 35 in good health and CMV-seronegative. CDR3 sequence (DNA): TGCAGCACTACCGGGACAGGGGGTTACGAGCAGTACTTC. Encoded protein: CSTTGTGGYEQYF.